This T cell receptor (beta chain) derives from a study of regulatory T cells in long-lasting Graves disease. The germline V gene has CDR1 WSHSY and CDR2 SAAADI. V was shortened by 7 bases and J by 7 bases, with 16 bases between the two germline ends. This CDR3 is built from 14 residues. As for time point: newly diagnosed GD, antithyroid drugs for less than 3 months. TCR sequences were obtained from RNA taken from PBMCs. The TCR beta library used iRepertoire HTBI primers with Arm-PCR amplification of CDR3. TCRdb re-derived calls from the multiplex PCR reads in MiXCR, one entry per CDR3 protein. The sample comprises hundreds of thousands of distinct CDR3 sequences, roughly a sixth of which are singletons, and 12% rests with the top ten. These data are also associated with another study on T cells in Graves' hyperthyroidism and ophthalmopathy.

The source is a young man with Graves disease. The gene calls are TRBV10-2 and TRBJ2-2, with a tentative D call TRBD1 (6 bases). The starting material was peripheral blood mononuclear cells (PBMCs), obtained at new diagnosis, from a patient treated with antithyroid drugs. In nucleotides, the CDR3 is TGCGCCAGCAACTACAGGGATGAGGTCGGGGAGCTGTTTTTT. It translates to CASNYRDEVGELFF.